The 7 T cell receptor beta chains in this list originate from one sample, sequenced in a study of shared clonotypes between healthy human individuals. The table came from immunoSEQ multiplex PCR; TCRdb's copy has only in-frame clones and leaves some out. The sample yields over 2 million clones, about 95% seen once. CD45RO-negative, CCR7-selected cells formed the naive CD8 fraction, which excluded terminally differentiated effector memory CD45RA+ cells. Specimen: naive CD8+ T cells sorted from blood. The receptors were gathered from a man aged 18-30 years in good health.

V and J are TRBV9 and TRBJ2-2, with a weak D call TRBD1 (5 bases). The CDR3 spans 16 residues. Looked up from germline, CDR1 is SGDLS and CDR2 is YYNGEE. V dropped 2 bases and J dropped 0 bases, with 11 bases sitting between them. CDR3 nucleotides: TGTGCCAGCAGCGTTACAGGCTTCGCGAACACCGGGGAGCTGTTTTTT. It encodes CASSVTGFANTGELFF.

V and J are TRBV5-1 and TRBJ2-1; unclear D gene. This CDR3 is built from 14 residues. V dropped 9 bases and J dropped 0 bases, with 13 bases sitting between them. Per germline, CDR1 SGHRS and CDR2 YFSETQ. For the CDR3, the DNA is TGCGCCACCGAACCCCCGAGCTCCTACAATGAGCAGTTCTTC. The encoded protein is CATEPPSSYNEQFF.

V is TRBV6-1 and J is TRBJ1-1; D call uncertain. The V end was cut by 2 bases, the J end by 0 bases, with 10 bases between. CDR3 length: 15 residues. In germline, CDR1 is MNHNS, CDR2 SASEGT. DNA for the CDR3: TGTGCCAGCAGTGAATGGGCTTCCATGAACACTGAAGCTTTCTTT. Translation gives CASSEWASMNTEAFF.

V is TRBV7-2 and J is TRBJ2-4; D is ambiguous. CDR3 size: 12 residues. V was cut by 1 base and J by 7 bases, with 5 bases left in between. Germline CDR1 SGHTA, CDR2 FQGNSA. For the CDR3, the DNA is TGTGCCAGCAGCTTAGATCTGAACATTCAGTACTTC. Encoded protein: CASSLDLNIQYF.

The chain links TRBV27 to TRBJ2-7; either TRBD1 or TRBD2 may fit D (6 bases each). The CDR3 totals 14 residues. Germline V gives CDR1 MNHEY, CDR2 SMNVEV (reference sequence). V was shortened by 3 bases and J by 3 bases, with 12 bases between the two germline ends. The CDR3 loop is CASSLGGQDYEQYF. Written as DNA, the CDR3 is TGTGCCAGCAGTTTGGGGGGACAAGACTACGAGCAGTACTTC.

This rearrangement joins TRBV12-2 to TRBJ1-5. TRBV12-2 is termed a pseudogene. This CDR3 region has 14 residues. CDR3 loop: CATRRGRGNQPQHF. The CDR3, as DNA: TGTGCAACCCGGAGGGGCAGGGGCAATCAGCCCCAGCATTTT.

The chain carries TRBV7-9 and TRBJ1-6, with D tentatively TRBD1 (5 bases). Between the trimmed V and J ends, which lost 1 base and 5 bases, there was a span of 18 bases. The germline CDR1 and CDR2 sequences are SEHNR and FQNEAQ (reference sequence). This CDR3 region has 18 residues. The CDR3 loop is CASSLVESGLGHNSPLHF. The CDR3 DNA is TGTGCCAGCAGCTTAGTGGAGTCGGGACTAGGGCATAATTCACCCCTCCACTTT. Looking up the rest from reference TRBV7-9 and TRBJ1-6 gives the full variable domain: DTGVSQNPRHKITKRGQNVTFRCDPISEHNRLYWYRQTLGQGPEFLTYFQNEAQLEKSRLLSDRFSAERPKGSFSTLEIQRTEQGDSAMYLCASSLVESGLGHNSPLHFGNGTRLTVT.